The next 9 T cell receptor beta chains were all read from a single sample in a study of cytomegalovirus exposure and HLA in healthy donors. PCR primers comprised 60 Vbeta and 13 Jbeta primers. TCRdb's table, derived via immunoSEQ multiplex PCR, lists solely in-frame clones and lacks some. Of 300,000 or so clones listed, 84% are singletons. The specimen was PBMCs. The receptors here all came from a woman aged 40-49 years in good health and CMV-seropositive.

V gene TRBV18 combines with J gene TRBJ2-5, with D perhaps TRBD2 (5 bases). This CDR3 spans 12 amino acids. V gave up 4 bases and J gave up 4 bases, with 7 bases separating them. Germline V lookup: CDR1 KGHSH, CDR2 LQKENI. The CDR3 is CASSLAGETQYF. CDR3 in DNA: TGTGCCAGCTCACTGGCGGGAGAGACCCAGTACTTC.

There are a few counts of this clone. The chain couples TRBV7-2 to TRBJ1-4; D remains ambiguous. The CDR3 loop spans 14 amino acids. The V end was cut by 3 bases, the J end by 8 bases, with 13 bases between. In germline, CDR1 is SGHTA, CDR2 FQGNSA. CDR3 sequence reads: CASSFRGTREKLFF. Here the CDR3 DNA reads TGTGCCAGCAGCTTCCGAGGCACCCGGGAAAAACTGTTTTTT.

The chain couples TRBV10-3 to TRBJ1-5; D uncertain. Trimming took off 10 bases at V and 1 base at J, with 14 bases between the two ends. CDR1 and CDR2 (germline): ENHRY, SYGVKD. The CDR3 loop spans 14 amino acids. The CDR3 DNA reads TGTGCCACCGCAACAGATAACAGCAATCAGCCCCAGCATTTT. Translation gives CATATDNSNQPQHF.

This chain connects TRBV7-6 to TRBJ1-2, with a possible D match to TRBD1 (6 bases). CDR1 and CDR2 (germline): SGHVS, FNYEAQ. Trimming left V 1 base short and J 0 bases short, with 12 bases between. The CDR3 is made up of 16 amino acids. The CDR3: CASSLVAAGANYGYTF. Written as DNA, the CDR3 is TGTGCCAGCAGCTTAGTTGCGGCAGGGGCTAACTATGGCTACACCTTC.

The J gene is TRBJ2-5, the V gene TRBV10-3, with 8 nucleotides matching TRBD1. The length of the CDR3 is 13 residues. Unmatched junction bases numbered 1, after V lost 6 bases and J lost 1 base. CDR1 ENHRY and CDR2 SYGVKD come from the germline V gene. The CDR3 nucleotides read TGTGCCATCAGGCAGGGGGCCCAAGAGACCCAGTACTTC. Translation gives CAIRQGAQETQYF.

The V and J genes are TRBV6-4 and TRBJ2-1, with 8 bases aligning to TRBD2. Germline V gene data show CDR1 as MRHNA and CDR2 as SNTAGT. Trimming took 3 bases from V and 8 from J; bases not matched to a gene: 12. The CDR3 is 16 amino acids. CDR3 loop: CASSDYPGLVTDEQFF. In DNA form, the CDR3 reads TGTGCCAGCAGTGATTACCCGGGACTAGTTACGGATGAGCAGTTCTTC.

This clone was found a few times. This rearrangement joins TRBV6-5 to TRBJ2-2; D may be TRBD2 (6 bases). Trimming shortened V by 5 bases and J by 8 bases, and 15 bases separated the two germline ends. Germline CDR1 is MNHEY and CDR2 is SVGAGI. The CDR3 spans 14 residues. The CDR3 region is CASSRILAVGELFF. DNA of the CDR3: TGTGCCAGCAGTCGCATACTAGCTGTGGGGGAGCTGTTTTTT.

The chain has TRBV28 and TRBJ1-2; weak D call: TRBD1 (6 bases). Germline-derived CDR1 and CDR2 are MDHEN and SYDVKM. V lost 8 bases to trimming and J lost 0 bases, with 13 bases between them. The CDR3 extends over 14 amino acids. In DNA, the CDR3 is TGTGCCAGCGCAGGGGCGGCGGCTAACTATGGCTACACCTTC. This codes for CASAGAAANYGYTF.

The V and J genes are TRBV2 and TRBJ2-7, with D perhaps matching TRBD1 (5 bases). Trimming left V 3 bases short and J 0 bases short, with 12 bases between. Germline assignment: CDR1 SNHLY and CDR2 FYNNEI. The length of the CDR3 is 15 residues. CDR3 sequence (DNA): TGTGCCAGCAGTGACGTCAGGGTGACCTCCTACGAGCAGTACTTC. It codes for CASSDVRVTSYEQYF.